This T cell receptor beta chain comes out of a study of shared clonotypes between healthy human individuals. At the level of the study: CD4 naive cells filled three plates per donor, CD4 memory three, CD8 naive two and CD8 memory one. General observations from the study: Generally, naive subsets came out with larger estimated richness than memory subsets.

Researchers partitioned CD4+ cells into CD45RA+ naive and CD45RA-negative memory subsets. CDR1 and CDR2 (germline): SGHRS, YFSETQ. V lost 6 bases to trimming and J lost 4 bases; unmatched junction nucleotides: 9. The CDR3 totals 14 residues. About this clone: Antigen specificity is unknown.

TCRdb keeps only in-frame clones here, not all; method: immunoSEQ multiplex PCR. Of over 150,000 clones detected, 66% appear once; the ten largest clones hold more than 9%. The specimen sequenced was memory CD4+ T cells sorted from blood. Subset defined: CD45RA-negative fraction. The source is a man aged 25-45 years in good health. The V and J genes are TRBV5-1 and TRBJ1-2; 7 bases are shared with TRBD1. The CDR3 spells CASNEEGTVYGYTF. The CDR3 DNA reads as TGCGCCAGCAACGAGGAAGGGACAGTCTATGGCTACACCTTC. Filled out from reference TRBV5-1 and TRBJ1-2, the complete variable domain reads KAGVTQTPRYLIKTRGQQVTLSCSPISGHRSVSWYQQTPGQGLQFLFEYFSETQRNKGNFPGRFSGRQFSNSRSEMNVSTLELGDSALYLCASNEEGTVYGYTFGSGTRLTVV.